This is a list of T cell receptor beta chains from one sample in a study of blood T cell repertoires in COVID-19. Method: immunoSEQ multiplex PCR; TCRdb's copy keeps in-frame clones and lacks some. The sample contains some 130,000 clones, approximately 78% of which appear only once. The source material was peripheral blood. The receptors were gathered from a man aged 60 to 69 who had recovered from COVID-19. Both conserved end residues are part of each CDR3. A D gene is named only where the DNA matches it firmly. Clone size appears in some rows only: once, few, many, or a class for an expanded clone.

V	D	size	J	CDR3	DNA
TRBV4-2	TRBD1	few	TRBJ1-2	CASSQEGDRVRSGYTF	TGTGCCAGCAGCCAAGAGGGGGACAGGGTTAGGAGCGGCTACACCTTC
TRBV7-8	-	-	TRBJ1-3	CASSPPRAGSNLDGNTIYF	TGTGCCAGCAGCCCCCCCCGGGCAGGGTCAAATCTGGATGGAAACACCATATATTTT
TRBV29-1	TRBD1	-	TRBJ2-6	CSVSRGPVGSGANVLTF	TGCAGCGTTAGTAGGGGGCCTGTGGGCTCTGGGGCCAACGTCCTGACTTTC
TRBV18	-	-	TRBJ2-5	CASSPVGSPETQYF	TGTGCCAGCTCACCAGTGGGCTCCCCGGAGACCCAGTACTTC
TRBV6-5	TRBD2	once	TRBJ2-5	CASRPRLAGGETQYF	TGTGCCAGCAGGCCCCGGCTAGCGGGAGGGGAGACCCAGTACTTC
TRBV6-2/TRBV6-3	TRBD1	-	TRBJ1-5	CASSYSRGGSNQPQHF	TGTGCCAGCAGTTACTCGAGAGGGGGCAGCAATCAGCCCCAGCATTTT
TRBV28	-	-	TRBJ1-5	CASSLSGGSNQPQHF	TGTGCCAGCAGTTTATCGGGGGGAAGCAATCAGCCCCAGCATTTT
TRBV5-4	TRBD2	few	TRBJ2-5	CASSLAGTSGIETQYF	TGTGCCAGCAGCTTGGCGGGGACTAGCGGGATAGAGACCCAGTACTTC
TRBV5-6	TRBD1	-	TRBJ2-1	CASSLYGQDSYNEQFF	TGTGCCAGCAGCTTGTACGGACAGGATTCCTACAATGAGCAGTTCTTC
TRBV6-1	-	-	TRBJ1-2	CASSEPRDYGYTF	TGTGCCAGCAGTGAACCCAGGGACTATGGCTACACCTTC
TRBV7-2	TRBD1	-	TRBJ1-6	CASRPRQGLYNSPLHF	TGTGCCAGCAGGCCGAGACAGGGGTTGTATAATTCACCCCTCCACTTT
TRBV25-1	TRBD2	-	TRBJ2-2	CASSEREGKNTGELFF	TGTGCCAGCAGTGAGCGGGAGGGAAAGAACACCGGGGAGCTGTTTTTT
TRBV5-1	-	-	TRBJ2-2	CASSLTRGAPNTGELFF	TGCGCCAGCAGCTTGACTCGGGGAGCCCCCAACACCGGGGAGCTGTTTTTT
TRBV28	TRBD1	-	TRBJ1-2	CASRTGGGGYTF	TGTGCCAGCCGGACAGGGGGCGGCGGCTACACCTTC
TRBV2	TRBD2	-	TRBJ2-7	CASTRLAGTEQYF	TGTGCCAGCACCCGACTAGCGGGCACCGAGCAGTACTTC
TRBV2	-	-	TRBJ2-5	CASSRDSGETQYF	TGTGCCAGCAGCCGGGACTCAGGAGAGACCCAGTACTTC
TRBV4-3	-	-	TRBJ1-3	CASSQDLSLASGNTIYF	TGCGCCAGCAGCCAAGATCTTAGCCTCGCCTCTGGAAACACCATATATTTT
TRBV20-1	-	-	TRBJ2-1	CSARGELEQFF	TGCAGTGCTAGAGGGGAGCTTGAGCAGTTCTTC
TRBV4-3	-	-	TRBJ2-5	CASSQFIGETQYF	TGCGCCAGCAGCCAATTCATCGGGGAGACCCAGTACTTC
TRBV6-5	TRBD1	-	TRBJ1-6	CASSYGTGGHNSPLHF	TGTGCCAGCAGTTACGGGACAGGGGGACATAATTCACCCCTCCACTTT
TRBV11-3	-	-	TRBJ2-2	CASSGPRGTGELFF	TGTGCCAGCAGCGGCCCCCGGGGCACCGGGGAGCTGTTTTTT
TRBV5-1	TRBD1	-	TRBJ1-1	CASSLTGEENTEAFF	TGCGCCAGCAGCCTTACAGGGGAGGAGAACACTGAAGCTTTCTTT
TRBV5-4	TRBD1	-	TRBJ1-1	CASSLALQGTEAFF	TGTGCCAGCAGCTTGGCCCTACAGGGGACTGAAGCTTTCTTT
TRBV3-1/TRBV3-2	-	-	TRBJ1-2	CASSPRGGGYGYTF	TGTGCCAGCAGCCCCCGGGGGGGTGGCTATGGCTACACCTTC
TRBV5-6	-	-	TRBJ2-2	CASSFGGPVELFF	TGTGCCAGCAGCTTCGGGGGACCGGTGGAGCTGTTTTTT
TRBV28	TRBD2	few	TRBJ2-3	CASSFVASGGTDTDTQYF	TGTGCCAGCAGTTTCGTGGCTAGCGGGGGTACTGACACAGATACGCAGTATTTT
TRBV6-5	TRBD1	-	TRBJ2-7	CATGTGAYEQYF	TGTGCCACCGGGACAGGTGCCTACGAGCAGTACTTC
TRBV6-5	TRBD1	once	TRBJ1-2	CASLGDREVGYTF	TGTGCCAGTCTTGGTGACAGGGAAGTTGGCTACACCTTC
TRBV6-2/TRBV6-3	-	few	TRBJ2-6	CASSSGHSSGANVLTF	TGTGCCAGCAGTTCCGGACACTCCTCTGGGGCCAACGTCCTGACTTTC
TRBV7-2	TRBD1	-	TRBJ2-3	CASSSDRGVTDTQYF	TGTGCCAGCAGCTCGGACAGGGGTGTAACAGATACGCAGTATTTT
TRBV7-2	-	-	TRBJ2-1	CASSPDYLSGNEQFF	TGTGCCAGCAGCCCGGACTACCTCTCTGGCAATGAGCAGTTCTTC
TRBV27	TRBD1	-	TRBJ2-2	CASRDRAYTGELFF	TGTGCCAGCAGGGACAGGGCTTACACCGGGGAGCTGTTTTTT
TRBV12-3/TRBV12-4	-	-	TRBJ2-7	CASSQGGPYEQYF	TGTGCCAGCAGCCAGGGGGGCCCCTACGAGCAGTACTTC
TRBV5-1	TRBD2	few	TRBJ2-1	CASSLGAGAVNEQFF	TGCGCCAGCAGCTTGGGAGCGGGGGCCGTCAATGAGCAGTTCTTC
TRBV9	-	-	TRBJ2-7	CASSVATYSYEQYF	TGTGCCAGCAGCGTAGCAACTTACTCCTACGAGCAGTACTTC
TRBV11-2	-	few	TRBJ2-7	CASSPQVDTYEQYF	TGTGCCAGCAGCCCCCAGGTAGATACCTACGAGCAGTACTTC
TRBV10-2	-	-	TRBJ1-1	CASSDYRYTEAFF	TGCGCCAGCAGTGACTACAGGTACACTGAAGCTTTCTTT
TRBV7-7	-	-	TRBJ2-5	CASSLGPWGVQETQYF	TGTGCTAGCAGCTTAGGTCCTTGGGGGGTACAAGAGACCCAGTACTTC
TRBV18	TRBD1	-	TRBJ2-3	CASSQTGTGEDTQYF	TGTGCCAGCTCGCAAACCGGGACAGGGGAAGATACGCAGTATTTT
TRBV9	TRBD2	-	TRBJ2-3	CASSVGAGGPGGDTQYF	TGTGCCAGCAGCGTTGGGGCGGGAGGGCCCGGGGGAGATACGCAGTATTTT
TRBV24-1	TRBD2	-	TRBJ2-1	CATSDALAGGYNEQFF	TGTGCCACCAGTGACGCCCTAGCGGGAGGCTACAATGAGCAGTTCTTC
TRBV19	TRBD2	-	TRBJ2-5	CASSNRLAETQYF	TGTGCCAGTAGTAATCGACTAGCGGAGACCCAGTACTTC
TRBV28	-	-	TRBJ1-3	CASSFPEKGNTIYF	TGTGCCAGCAGTTTTCCGGAGAAAGGAAACACCATATATTTT
TRBV6-1	-	-	TRBJ2-7	CASSERYEQYF	TGTGCCAGCAGTGAACGTTACGAGCAGTACTTC
TRBV5-3	TRBD2	-	TRBJ2-2	CARSLAAGAITGELFF	TGTGCCAGAAGCTTGGCTGCGGGAGCTATCACCGGGGAGCTGTTTTTT
TRBV6-6	-	-	TRBJ1-6	CASRLGGHNSPLHF	TGTGCCTCCCGGTTGGGCGGGCATAATTCACCCCTCCACTTT
TRBV11-1	-	-	TRBJ2-2	CASSLKTGTGELFF	TGTGCCAGCAGCTTGAAGACGGGCACCGGGGAGCTGTTTTTT
TRBV28	TRBD1	-	TRBJ1-5	CASRTHTGGDNQPQHF	TGTGCCAGCAGAACCCATACAGGGGGTGACAATCAGCCCCAGCATTTT
TRBV7-3	-	once	TRBJ2-1	CASSLTGGKWDEQFF	TGTGCCAGCAGCTTAACGGGGGGAAAGTGGGATGAGCAGTTCTTC
TRBV28	-	once	TRBJ2-7	CASRPYRGGGSYEQYF	TGTGCCAGCAGACCCTACCGCGGTGGTGGCTCCTACGAGCAGTACTTC
TRBV19	TRBD1	-	TRBJ2-5	CASSGDRGRETQYF	TGTGCCAGTAGCGGGGACAGGGGGCGAGAGACCCAGTACTTC
TRBV5-1	-	-	TRBJ2-2	CASSLNTNTGELFF	TGCGCCAGCAGCTTGAACACCAACACCGGGGAGCTGTTTTTT